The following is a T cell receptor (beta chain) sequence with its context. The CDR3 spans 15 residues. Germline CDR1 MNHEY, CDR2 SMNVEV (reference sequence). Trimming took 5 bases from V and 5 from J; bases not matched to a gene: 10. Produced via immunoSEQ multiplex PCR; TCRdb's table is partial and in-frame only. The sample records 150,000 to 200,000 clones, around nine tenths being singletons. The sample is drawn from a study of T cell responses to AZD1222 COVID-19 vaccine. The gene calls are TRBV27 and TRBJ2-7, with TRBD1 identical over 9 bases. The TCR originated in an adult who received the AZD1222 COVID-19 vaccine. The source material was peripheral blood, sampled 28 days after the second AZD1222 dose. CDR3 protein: CASSLLPGQGNEQYF. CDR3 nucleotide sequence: TGTGCCAGCAGTCTTTTGCCGGGACAGGGAAACGAGCAGTACTTC.